Sequencing of this T cell receptor (beta chain) was carried out in a study of blood T cell repertoires in COVID-19. After removal of 2 bases from V and 9 bases from J, the junction contained 8 bases not matched to a gene. CDR3 length: 15 amino acids. In the authors' methods: How many nucleated cells were present was estimated from reference gene primer amplification. The protocol was immunoSEQ multiplex PCR, while the TCRdb copy is restricted to in-frame clones and leaves out a portion. V and J calls and clone size are as listed in that table; D and trimming were resolved from the DNA. The sample shows some 70,000 clones, 80% of them seen only once.

This clonotype originated in a human donor in a cohort sampled during active COVID-19. Sequenced: peripheral blood. The V call is TRBV23-1, the J call TRBJ1-5, with 9 bases matching TRBD1. TRBV23-1 is an open reading frame whose function is uncertain. CDR3 sequence reads: CASSQDRGLDVPQHF. As DNA, the CDR3 is TGCGCCAGCAGTCAAGACAGGGGGTTAGACGTGCCCCAGCATTTT.